This record concerns one T cell receptor beta chain sequence. The data stem from a study of OX40 agonist ivuxolimab in advanced cancers. Study details: Hepatocellular carcinoma, melanoma, renal cell or head and neck cancer affected the dose-escalation patients.

Measured with immunoSEQ multiplex PCR; TCRdb has only the in-frame clones, and not every one. The top ten hold 4% of the sample, which has about 62,000 clones, 85% seen once. The CDR3 consists of 15 residues. Trimming removed 5 bases from V and 1 base from J; junction bases left unmatched: 4. Germline V CDR1 and CDR2: SGHVS, FNYEAQ. The clonotype comes from an adult with an advanced solid tumor such as melanoma, head and neck, liver or kidney cancer. Source: CD4+ or CD8+ T cells sorted from blood, taken in a trial of the OX40 agonist ivuxolimab. The chain employs TRBV7-6 and TRBJ2-1; 8 bases match TRBD2. CDR3 in amino acids: CASSTGGGSYNEQFF. CDR3 nucleotide sequence: TGTGCCAGCAGCACGGGGGGGGGTTCCTACAATGAGCAGTTCTTC.